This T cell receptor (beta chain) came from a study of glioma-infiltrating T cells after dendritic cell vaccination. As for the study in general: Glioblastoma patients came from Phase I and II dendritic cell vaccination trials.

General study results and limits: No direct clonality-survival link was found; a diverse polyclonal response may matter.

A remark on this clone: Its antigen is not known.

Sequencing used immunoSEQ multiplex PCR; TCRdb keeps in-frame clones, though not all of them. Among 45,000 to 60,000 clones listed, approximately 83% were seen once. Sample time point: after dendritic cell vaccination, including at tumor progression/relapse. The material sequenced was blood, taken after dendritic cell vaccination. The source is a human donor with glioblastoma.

The CDR3 bases are TGTGCCAGCAGCCAAGATCCCGGCGGGGGTAGGACCCAGTACTTC. Translating it yields CASSQDPGGGRTQYF. This chain joins TRBV4-2 and TRBJ2-7, with 7 bases that match TRBD2. TRBJ2-5 matches the DNA end more closely, so the J call is doubtful. The V gene's germline CDR1 is LGHNA and CDR2 YNFKEQ. The CDR3 spans 15 residues.